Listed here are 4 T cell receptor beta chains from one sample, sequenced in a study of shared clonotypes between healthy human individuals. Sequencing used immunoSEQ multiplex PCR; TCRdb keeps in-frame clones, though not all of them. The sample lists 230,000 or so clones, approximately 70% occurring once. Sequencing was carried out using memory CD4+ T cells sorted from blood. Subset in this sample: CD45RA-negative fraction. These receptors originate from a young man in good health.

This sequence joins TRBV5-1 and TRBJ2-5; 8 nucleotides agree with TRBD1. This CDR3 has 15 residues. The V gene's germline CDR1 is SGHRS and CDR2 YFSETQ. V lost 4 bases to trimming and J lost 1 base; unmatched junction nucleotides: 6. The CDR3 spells CASSLRDRIQETQYF. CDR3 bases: TGCGCCAGCAGCCTCCGGGACAGGATCCAAGAGACCCAGTACTTC.

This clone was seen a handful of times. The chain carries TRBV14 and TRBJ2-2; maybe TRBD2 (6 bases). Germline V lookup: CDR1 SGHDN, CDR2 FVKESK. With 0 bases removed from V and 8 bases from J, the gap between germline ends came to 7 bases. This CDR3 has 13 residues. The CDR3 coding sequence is TGTGCCAGCAGCCAAGAAGGGAGGGGGGAGCTGTTTTTT. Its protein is CASSQEGRGELFF.

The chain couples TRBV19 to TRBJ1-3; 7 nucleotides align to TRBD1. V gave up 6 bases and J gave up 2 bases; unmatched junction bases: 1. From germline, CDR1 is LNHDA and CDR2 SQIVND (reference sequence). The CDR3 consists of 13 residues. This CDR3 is CASRQGTGNTIYF. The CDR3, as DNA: TGTGCCAGTAGACAGGGGACTGGAAACACCATATATTTT.

The CDR3 protein is CASSQEGGGITGELFF. CDR3 DNA sequence: TGTGCCAGCAGCCAAGAAGGGGGGGGAATTACCGGGGAGCTGTTTTTT. The chain is built from TRBV14 and TRBJ2-2, with a tentative D call TRBD2 (7 bases). The CDR3 contains 16 residues. The germline CDR1 and CDR2 sequences are SGHDN and FVKESK. V lost 0 bases and J 5 bases, leaving 13 bases between the germline ends.